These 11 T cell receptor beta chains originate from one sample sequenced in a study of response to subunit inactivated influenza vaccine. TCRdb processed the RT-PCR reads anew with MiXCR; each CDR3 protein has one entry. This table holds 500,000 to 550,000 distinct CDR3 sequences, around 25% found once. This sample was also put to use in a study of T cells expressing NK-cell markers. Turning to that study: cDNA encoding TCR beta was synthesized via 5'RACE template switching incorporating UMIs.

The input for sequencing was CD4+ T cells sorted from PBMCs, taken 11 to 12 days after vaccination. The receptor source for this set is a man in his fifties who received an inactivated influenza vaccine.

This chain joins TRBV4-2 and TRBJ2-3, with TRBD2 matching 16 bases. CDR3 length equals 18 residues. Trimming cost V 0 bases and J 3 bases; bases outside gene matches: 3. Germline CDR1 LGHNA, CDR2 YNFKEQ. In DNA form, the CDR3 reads TGTGCCAGCAGCCAAGAAGGGACTAGCGGGGGGGGGACAGATACGCAGTATTTT. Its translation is CASSQEGTSGGGTDTQYF.

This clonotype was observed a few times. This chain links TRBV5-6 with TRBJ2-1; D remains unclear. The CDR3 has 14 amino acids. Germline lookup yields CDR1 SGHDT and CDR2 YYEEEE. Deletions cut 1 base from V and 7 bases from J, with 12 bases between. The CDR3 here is CASSLPFRANEQFF. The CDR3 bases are TGTGCCAGCAGCTTGCCATTTAGGGCGAATGAGCAGTTCTTC.

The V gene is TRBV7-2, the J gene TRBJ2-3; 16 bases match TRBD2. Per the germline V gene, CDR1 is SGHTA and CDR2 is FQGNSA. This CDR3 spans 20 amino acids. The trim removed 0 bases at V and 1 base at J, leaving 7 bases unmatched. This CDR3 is CASSLASGTSGGARTDTQYF. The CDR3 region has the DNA TGTGCCAGCAGCTTAGCTTCGGGGACTAGCGGGGGGGCCCGCACAGATACGCAGTATTTT.

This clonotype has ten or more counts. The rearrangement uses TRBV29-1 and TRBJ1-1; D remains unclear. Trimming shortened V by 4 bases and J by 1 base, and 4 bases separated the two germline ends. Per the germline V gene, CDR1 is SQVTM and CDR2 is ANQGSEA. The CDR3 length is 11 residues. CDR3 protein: CSVVGNTEAFF. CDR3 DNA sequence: TGCAGCGTTGTGGGGAACACTGAAGCTTTCTTT.

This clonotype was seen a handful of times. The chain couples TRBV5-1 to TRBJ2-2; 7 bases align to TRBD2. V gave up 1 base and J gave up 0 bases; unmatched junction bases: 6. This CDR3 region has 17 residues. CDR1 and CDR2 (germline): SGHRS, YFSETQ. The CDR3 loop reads CASSLRPAGANTGELFF. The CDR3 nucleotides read TGCGCCAGCAGCTTGCGTCCGGCGGGGGCGAACACCGGGGAGCTGTTTTTT.

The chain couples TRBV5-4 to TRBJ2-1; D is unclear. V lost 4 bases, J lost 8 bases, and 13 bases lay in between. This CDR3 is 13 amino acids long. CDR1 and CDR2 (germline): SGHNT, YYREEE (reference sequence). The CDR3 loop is CASSVSPPYEQFF. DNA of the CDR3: TGTGCCAGCAGCGTGAGCCCCCCCTATGAGCAGTTCTTC.

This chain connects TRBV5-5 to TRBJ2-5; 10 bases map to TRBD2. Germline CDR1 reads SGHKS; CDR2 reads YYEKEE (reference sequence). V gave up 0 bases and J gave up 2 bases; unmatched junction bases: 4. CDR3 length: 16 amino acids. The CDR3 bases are TGTGCCAGCAGCTTGGACACTAGCGGGAATCAAGAGACCCAGTACTTC. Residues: CASSLDTSGNQETQYF.

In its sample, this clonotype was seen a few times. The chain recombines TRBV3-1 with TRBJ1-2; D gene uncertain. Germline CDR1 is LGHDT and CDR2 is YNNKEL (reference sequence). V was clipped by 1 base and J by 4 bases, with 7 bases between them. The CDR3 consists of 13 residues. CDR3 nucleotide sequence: TGTGCCAGCAGCCAAGTCAGGAGCTATGGCTACACCTTC. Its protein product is CASSQVRSYGYTF. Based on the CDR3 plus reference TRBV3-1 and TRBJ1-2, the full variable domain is DTAVSQTPKYLVTQMGNDKSIKCEQNLGHDTMYWYKQDSKKFLKIMFSYNNKELIINETVPNRFSPKSPDKAHLNLHINSLELGDSAVYFCASSQVRSYGYTFGSGTRLTVV.

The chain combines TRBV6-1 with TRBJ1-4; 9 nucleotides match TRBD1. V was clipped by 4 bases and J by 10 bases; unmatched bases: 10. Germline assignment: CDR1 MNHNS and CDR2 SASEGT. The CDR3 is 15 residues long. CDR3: CASSGSGTGNGKLFF. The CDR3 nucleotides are TGTGCCAGCAGTGGCTCCGGGACAGGGAACGGAAAACTGTTTTTT.

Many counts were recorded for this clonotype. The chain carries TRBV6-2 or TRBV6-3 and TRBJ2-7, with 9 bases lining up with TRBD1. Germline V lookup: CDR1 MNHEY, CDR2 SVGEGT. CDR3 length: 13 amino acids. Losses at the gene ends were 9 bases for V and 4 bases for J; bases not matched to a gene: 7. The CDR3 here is CASMRTGEYEQYF. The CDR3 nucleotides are TGTGCCAGTATGAGGACAGGGGAATACGAGCAGTACTTC.

CDR3 protein: CASSYSLGANVLTF. The CDR3 DNA sequence: TGTGCCAGCAGTTACTCCTTAGGGGCCAACGTCCTGACTTTC. The chain carries TRBV6-5 and TRBJ2-6; D is uncertain. The CDR3 spans 14 residues. The ends were cut back, 0 bases at V and 4 bases at J, with 4 bases in the middle. CDR1 and CDR2 from the germline V gene are MNHEY and SVGAGI.